This section outlines one T cell receptor beta chain sequence together with its context. The CDR3 has 12 amino acids. The V and J ends lost 8 bases and 2 bases, in that order; junction bases with no gene match: 0. CDR1 and CDR2 (germline): MDHEN, SYDVKM. The entry originates in a study of T cell changes during pregnancy in multiple sclerosis. Sequencing used immunoSEQ multiplex PCR; TCRdb keeps in-frame clones, though not all of them. The table lists about 38,000 clones, about 95% of them singletons. The receptor was isolated from a female donor with multiple sclerosis, enrolled in a pregnancy study. This specimen was CD4+ T cells from peripheral blood mononuclear cells, taken in the second trimester of pregnancy. The chain employs TRBV28 and TRBJ2-1; 7 nucleotides match TRBD2. In nucleotides, the CDR3 is TGTGCCAGCGGGAGGGCCTACAATGAGCAGTTCTTC. Its translation: CASGRAYNEQFF. Filled out from reference TRBV28 and TRBJ2-1, the complete variable domain reads DVKVTQSSRYLVKRTGEKVFLECVQDMDHENMFWYRQDPGLGLRLIYFSYDVKMKEKGDIPEGYSVSREKKERFSLILESASTNQTSMYLCASGRAYNEQFFGPGTRLTVL.